The clone carrying this T cell receptor beta chain appeared once. Its target is unknown. The germline CDR1 and CDR2 sequences are LNHNV and YYDKDF (reference sequence). The CDR3 runs 18 residues. The V and J ends lost 0 bases and 4 bases, in that order; junction bases with no gene match: 9. This sample was taken from a study of STAT5B mutations in CD4+ large granular lymphocyte leukemia. Assay used: immunoSEQ multiplex PCR; TCRdb lists only in-frame clones, some missing. The repertoire holds nearly 35,000 clones, with around three quarters as singletons. The study, taken as a whole, reports: CD4-sorted patient repertoires seemed more clonal than healthy CD4+ repertoires. TRBV06-family usage was enriched in top patient clones (8/27) versus controls (2/35).

The sequenced material came from CD4+ T cells from blood buffy coats. The J gene is TRBJ2-1, the V gene TRBV15; the match to TRBD2 covers 10 bases. This receptor was obtained from a human donor in good health. CDR3 region: CATSRDRTSGQDYNEQFF. The DNA of the CDR3 is TGTGCCACCAGCAGAGATCGGACTAGCGGTCAAGATTACAATGAGCAGTTCTTC.